This TCR beta chain is drawn from a study of identical twins (dated by TCRdb to 2016 to 2017). For the wider study: The study deep-sequenced TCR alpha and beta repertoires from monozygotic twins, unrelated adults of various ages and cord blood to test whether fetal clonotypes persist. To rule out contamination, the twin experiments were replicated at different times with different library preparation protocols.

Notes on this clonotype: What this receptor recognizes is not known. No base qualities exist here, and no much larger clone lies one base off it.

Every donor in the study was a healthy Caucasian. Three pairs of female monozygotic twins, all aged roughly 18 to 29 years, made up the twin cohort. Using Miltenyi CD45RO+ enrichment and human naive T-cell isolation kits, memory (CD45RO+) and naive T cells were isolated from PBMC. Here is what the overall study found, with its caveats: Abundant cord blood beta clonotypes had fewer insertions, young adult naive repertoires showed a similar but weaker trend, and memory repertoires showed no such trend. Because the same donors could not be followed over many years, conclusions were based on cross-sectional statistical analysis. Zero-insertion analyses could be partly confounded by invariant T cells such as MAIT and iNKT, though diverse VJ usage argued against such confounding for most clonotypes. Compared with coincidental sharing between unrelated individuals, out-of-frame TCR alpha sequences shared between twins showed an excess of sequences with low generation probability. Excess twin sharing in beta out-of-frame sequences was weaker because fewer shared sequences lowered the signal-to-noise ratio. In monozygotic twins, out-of-frame TCR alpha sharing was systematically underestimated by recombination models, although the models agreed with sharing between unrelated individuals.

The germline V gene (reference sequence) provides CDR1 DFQATT and CDR2 SNEGSKA. V and J are trimmed by 3 bases and 2 bases, and the gene matches miss 5 bases of the junction. Including the terminal cysteine and phenylalanine, the CDR3 comprises 14 residues. Of all the DNA, just the CDR3 is kept, 42 bases in frame from base 1. Libraries came from 5' RACE. TCRdb names Illumina HiSeq 2000 as the instrument used. A universal primer binding site was introduced by template switching, and a unique molecular identifier was present in the final cDNA, enabling accurate counting of TCR cDNA molecules. Specific primers in the conserved constant-segment region were used to synthesize first-strand cDNA for TCR alpha and beta chains. To control for contamination, each cDNA library was double barcoded with a SMART-Mk sample barcode plus Illumina barcodes. Two successive PCR steps introduced TruSeq adapter sequences along with Illumina sample barcodes. TCR alpha and beta cDNA libraries were sequenced on the Illumina HiSeq platform with custom primers. The source study handled its data this way. Raw reads were processed with MiGEC to extract unique molecular identifiers, and MiXCR was used to determine CDR3 positions. Recombination models were inferred per individual with the repgenHMM and IGoR tools using an EM algorithm. Shared clonotype analysis was performed with the tcR package in R, normalizing sharing by the product of cloneset sizes. To study raw recombination without the effects of thymic and clonal selection, out-of-frame nonproductive sequences were analyzed. TCRdb trimmed public reads at Q25 via fastp, called clones via MiXCR and kept in-frame beta chains. Merged by CDR3 protein, the rows form single entries marked with the most common genes and DNA. These V and J calls derive from TCRdb rather than the authors' analysis. Across this sample there are 250,000 or so distinct CDR3 sequences, with about 7.3% seen only once. About 3.6% of the sample is taken by the ten largest.

Separately, the same data were catalogued under a study of yellow fever vaccine responses in identical twins. As the second study states: The T cell response to vaccination in identical twins was reported by the authors to appear partly convergent and partly personalized. The study precisely tracked vaccine-responding T cell clones in identical twins.

The sample was memory (CD45RO+) T cells sorted from blood. The cell subset or site label, read with the paper, signifies: CD45RO+ enriched T cells. The rearranged chain carries TRBV20-1 and TRBJ2-5, and 8 bases in between align with TRBD2. The TCR sequence derives from a young woman in good health. The sequence in DNA is TGCAGTGCTAGTTGGCAGCGGGGGCAAGAGACCCAGTACTTC. This encodes CSASWQRGQETQYF.